This is a list of T cell receptor beta chains from one sample in a study of T cell responses to AZD1222 COVID-19 vaccine. Here immunoSEQ multiplex PCR was the method, and the copy in TCRdb shows in-frame clones only, minus some. The table lists 180,000 or so clones, approximately 93% of them singletons. This material consisted of peripheral blood, taken 28 days after the second AZD1222 dose. The origin of the receptors is an adult who received the AZD1222 COVID-19 vaccine. Both conserved end residues are part of each CDR3. D genes are given only for firm matches. Some rows mark clone size as missing; the rest say once, few, many or name a class of expanded clone.

d_call: -; clone_size: -; j_call: TRBJ1-1; v_call: TRBV29-1; cdr3_nt: TGCAGCGTTGGGGCGGGAATTTACACTGAAGCTTTCTTT; cdr3_aa: CSVGAGIYTEAFF
d_call: -; clone_size: -; j_call: TRBJ2-1; v_call: TRBV5-1; cdr3_nt: TGCGCCAGCAGCTTGTCCCTGAACAATGAGCAGTTCTTC; cdr3_aa: CASSLSLNNEQFF
d_call: TRBD1; clone_size: -; j_call: TRBJ2-7; v_call: TRBV5-1; cdr3_nt: TGCGCCAGCAGAGGACAGGGGGCTAACTACGAGCAGTACTTC; cdr3_aa: CASRGQGANYEQYF
d_call: TRBD1; clone_size: -; j_call: TRBJ1-2; v_call: TRBV4-1; cdr3_nt: TGCGCCAGCAGCCAACCAGGACAGGGTCGTCGAGACGGCTACACCTTC; cdr3_aa: CASSQPGQGRRDGYTF
d_call: -; clone_size: -; j_call: TRBJ2-7; v_call: TRBV7-8; cdr3_nt: TGTGCCAGCAGCTTAGACAGGGATGGTTCCGAGCAGTACTTC; cdr3_aa: CASSLDRDGSEQYF
d_call: -; clone_size: -; j_call: TRBJ1-4; v_call: TRBV19; cdr3_nt: TGTGCCAGTAGTATAGTCGGGTTGGTTAATGAAAAACTGTTTTTT; cdr3_aa: CASSIVGLVNEKLFF
d_call: -; clone_size: -; j_call: TRBJ2-2; v_call: TRBV6-2/TRBV6-3; cdr3_nt: TGTGCCAGCAGTTCCAGTCGGCCCACCGGGGAGCTGTTTTTT; cdr3_aa: CASSSSRPTGELFF
d_call: -; clone_size: -; j_call: TRBJ2-7; v_call: TRBV28; cdr3_nt: TGTGCCAGCAGTCGACAGTCCTACGAGCAGTACTTC; cdr3_aa: CASSRQSYEQYF
d_call: -; clone_size: -; j_call: TRBJ2-2; v_call: TRBV5-1; cdr3_nt: TGCGCCAGCAGCACCAAGGGCACCGGGGAGCTGTTTTTT; cdr3_aa: CASSTKGTGELFF
d_call: TRBD2; clone_size: -; j_call: TRBJ2-1; v_call: TRBV18; cdr3_nt: TGTGCCAGCTCGCCCACTAGCGGCCCCTACAATGAGCAGTTCTTC; cdr3_aa: CASSPTSGPYNEQFF
d_call: -; clone_size: -; j_call: TRBJ1-2; v_call: TRBV6-5; cdr3_nt: TGTGCCAGCAGTTACTCGTGGGTCGAAACCGGGAATGGCTACACCTTC; cdr3_aa: CASSYSWVETGNGYTF
d_call: -; clone_size: -; j_call: TRBJ2-3; v_call: TRBV2; cdr3_nt: TGTGCCAGCAGTGAAACCGGCGTTCCCTATAGCACAGATACGCAGTATTTT; cdr3_aa: CASSETGVPYSTDTQYF
d_call: -; clone_size: -; j_call: TRBJ1-2; v_call: TRBV19; cdr3_nt: TGTGCCAGTACCCTCGAGGCAGTAAACTATGGCTACACCTTC; cdr3_aa: CASTLEAVNYGYTF
d_call: -; clone_size: -; j_call: TRBJ2-7; v_call: TRBV10-3; cdr3_nt: TGTGCCTGCTCCGGCCGAGAGTTGTATGAGCAGTACTTC; cdr3_aa: CACSGRELYEQYF
d_call: TRBD1; clone_size: once; j_call: TRBJ2-7; v_call: TRBV7-2; cdr3_nt: TGTGCCAGCAGCAGACAGGGGCCACCGGGAGCCTACGAGCAGTACTTC; cdr3_aa: CASSRQGPPGAYEQYF
d_call: -; clone_size: -; j_call: TRBJ1-1; v_call: TRBV6-5; cdr3_nt: TGTGCCAGCGGGCAGGGGATGAACACTGAAGCTTTCTTT; cdr3_aa: CASGQGMNTEAFF
d_call: -; clone_size: -; j_call: TRBJ2-3; v_call: TRBV20-1; cdr3_nt: TGCAGTGCCCTAGGTGCCGATACGCAGTATTTT; cdr3_aa: CSALGADTQYF
d_call: -; clone_size: -; j_call: TRBJ1-1; v_call: TRBV30; cdr3_nt: TGTGCCTGGCGTCGGGGGACCACTGAAGCTTTCTTT; cdr3_aa: CAWRRGTTEAFF
d_call: -; clone_size: -; j_call: TRBJ1-2; v_call: TRBV28; cdr3_nt: TGTGCCAGCAGTTTTCAGGGGTCTATTGGCTACACCTTC; cdr3_aa: CASSFQGSIGYTF